The rows below give T cell receptor beta chains drawn from one sample of a study of T cells in localized non-small cell lung cancer. Clones were read by immunoSEQ multiplex PCR, and TCRdb kept only the in-frame ones, dropping some. The table includes over 2,000 clones, approximately 30% detected once. This specimen consisted of lung tumor tissue, obtained before any cancer treatment. The origin of the receptors is a man aged 35-75 years with stage III squamous cell lung carcinoma. The CDR3 runs from the conserved cysteine through the conserved F or W. The order of the fields is V gene, J gene, clone size, D gene, CDR3 DNA, CDR3 protein. A D gene is named only where the DNA matches it firmly. Clone size is not always given. Where it is, it says once, few, many or a class for expanded clones.

V gene: TRBV6-8; J gene: TRBJ2-2; clone size: few; D gene: -; CDR3 DNA: TGTGCCAGCACCGAGACCCGTTGGGAGCTGTTTTTT; CDR3 protein: CASTETRWELFF
V gene: TRBV11-3; J gene: TRBJ2-3; clone size: medium-sized; D gene: -; CDR3 DNA: TGTGCCAGCAGCCCCCAAACCCCGGGACTCCACGGGGATACGCAGTATTTT; CDR3 protein: CASSPQTPGLHGDTQYF
V gene: TRBV9; J gene: TRBJ1-1; clone size: -; D gene: -; CDR3 DNA: TGTGCCAGCAGCGTAGTCCCAGTATTGAACACTGAAGCTTTCTTT; CDR3 protein: CASSVVPVLNTEAFF
V gene: TRBV11-3; J gene: TRBJ1-2; clone size: -; D gene: -; CDR3 DNA: TGTGCCAGCAGCTTCTCGACAGGTACTAACTATGGCTACACCTTC; CDR3 protein: CASSFSTGTNYGYTF
V gene: TRBV28; J gene: TRBJ2-7; clone size: -; D gene: TRBD2; CDR3 DNA: TGTGCCAGCAGTCTGGGACTAGCGGGAGGCACTTTTTCTACCTACGAGCAGTACTTC; CDR3 protein: CASSLGLAGGTFSTYEQYF
V gene: TRBV11-3; J gene: TRBJ2-6; clone size: few; D gene: TRBD1; CDR3 DNA: TGTGCCAGCAGCTTTCGGACAGGGAGAGCCGGGGCCAACGTCCTGACTTTC; CDR3 protein: CASSFRTGRAGANVLTF
V gene: TRBV30; J gene: TRBJ1-2; clone size: few; D gene: -; CDR3 DNA: TGTGCCTGGAGTGTCAAGGGATCGGGAAGGGCCTATGGCTACACCTTC; CDR3 protein: CAWSVKGSGRAYGYTF
V gene: TRBV29-1; J gene: TRBJ1-3; clone size: -; D gene: -; CDR3 DNA: TGCAGCGAGGGGCGGGACTCTGGAAACACCATATATTTT; CDR3 protein: CSEGRDSGNTIYF
V gene: TRBV11-3; J gene: TRBJ2-1; clone size: few; D gene: -; CDR3 DNA: TGTGCCAGCAGCCCCCAGCAGGGGGGCTCCTACAATGAGCAGTTCTTC; CDR3 protein: CASSPQQGGSYNEQFF
V gene: TRBV28; J gene: TRBJ2-3; clone size: -; D gene: TRBD2; CDR3 DNA: TGTGCCAGCAGAGGACTAGCGGGAATTTATACGCAGTATTTT; CDR3 protein: CASRGLAGIYTQYF
V gene: TRBV11-3; J gene: TRBJ1-5; clone size: medium-sized; D gene: -; CDR3 DNA: TGTGCCAGCAGCTCAACGGGCAGCAATCAGCCCCAGCATTTT; CDR3 protein: CASSSTGSNQPQHF
V gene: TRBV14; J gene: TRBJ2-2; clone size: -; D gene: -; CDR3 DNA: TGTGCCAGCAACGTATTCGGGGAGCTGTTTTTT; CDR3 protein: CASNVFGELFF
V gene: TRBV19; J gene: TRBJ1-6; clone size: -; D gene: -; CDR3 DNA: TGTGCCAGTAGTACGACCCTGCAGGGGTATAATTCACCCCTCCACTTT; CDR3 protein: CASSTTLQGYNSPLHF
V gene: TRBV28; J gene: TRBJ1-5; clone size: -; D gene: -; CDR3 DNA: TGTGCCAGCAGTTCGGGGGCAGGGGTGGGTAATCAGCCCCAGCATTTT; CDR3 protein: CASSSGAGVGNQPQHF
V gene: TRBV6-8; J gene: TRBJ1-2; clone size: few; D gene: -; CDR3 DNA: TGTGCCAGCAGCGATAAGACAGGAACCTATGGCTACACCTTC; CDR3 protein: CASSDKTGTYGYTF
V gene: TRBV9; J gene: TRBJ2-3; clone size: -; D gene: -; CDR3 DNA: TGTGCCAGCAGCGTGGGGGACCTAAAGGTGGATACGCAGTATTTT; CDR3 protein: CASSVGDLKVDTQYF
V gene: TRBV6-8; J gene: TRBJ1-2; clone size: -; D gene: TRBD1; CDR3 DNA: TGTGCCAGCTACAGGGGAGGTGGCTATGGCTACACCTTC; CDR3 protein: CASYRGGGYGYTF
V gene: TRBV7-1; J gene: TRBJ1-1; clone size: -; D gene: TRBD1; CDR3 DNA: TGTGCCAGCAAAACAGGGGGCAACACTGAAGCTTTCTTT; CDR3 protein: CASKTGGNTEAFF
V gene: TRBV11-3; J gene: TRBJ1-2; clone size: few; D gene: -; CDR3 DNA: TGTGCCAGCAGCTTAAGGATACCCCCACTCACTTATGGCTACACCTTC; CDR3 protein: CASSLRIPPLTYGYTF
V gene: TRBV9; J gene: TRBJ2-3; clone size: -; D gene: -; CDR3 DNA: TGTGCCAGCAGCGTAGGTTTAGATACGCAGTATTTT; CDR3 protein: CASSVGLDTQYF
V gene: TRBV18; J gene: TRBJ2-7; clone size: -; D gene: -; CDR3 DNA: TGTGCCAGCTCACCTACCTGGACAGCCTACGAGCAGTACTTC; CDR3 protein: CASSPTWTAYEQYF
V gene: TRBV11-3; J gene: TRBJ1-6; clone size: -; D gene: -; CDR3 DNA: TGTGCCAGCAGCTTATCCCCGCGGGGAGGGGCTAATTCACCCCTCCACTTT; CDR3 protein: CASSLSPRGGANSPLHF
V gene: TRBV19; J gene: TRBJ1-5; clone size: -; D gene: -; CDR3 DNA: TGTGCCAGTAGTCCAAATAGGGGCAGTCAGCCCCAGCATTTT; CDR3 protein: CASSPNRGSQPQHF
V gene: TRBV9; J gene: TRBJ2-1; clone size: few; D gene: TRBD2; CDR3 DNA: TGTGCCAGCAGCGTAGCTTCTAGCGGGGGGGCCGGTGAGCAGTTCTTC; CDR3 protein: CASSVASSGGAGEQFF
V gene: TRBV9; J gene: TRBJ1-1; clone size: -; D gene: -; CDR3 DNA: TGTGCCAGCAGCACTCAACGTGATGAAGCTTTCTTT; CDR3 protein: CASSTQRDEAFF
V gene: TRBV23-1; J gene: TRBJ2-7; clone size: few; D gene: -; CDR3 DNA: TGCGCCAGCAGCTTGGAACATAGCTACGAGCAGTACTTC; CDR3 protein: CASSLEHSYEQYF
V gene: TRBV6-8; J gene: TRBJ2-3; clone size: few; D gene: TRBD2; CDR3 DNA: TGTGCCAGCAGTTACTCGAGACTAGCGGGGGAGGATGATACGCAGTATTTT; CDR3 protein: CASSYSRLAGEDDTQYF
V gene: TRBV9; J gene: TRBJ2-7; clone size: few; D gene: TRBD1; CDR3 DNA: TGTGCCAGCAGTCGGACAGGGTTAGACGAGCAGTACTTC; CDR3 protein: CASSRTGLDEQYF
V gene: TRBV18; J gene: TRBJ2-3; clone size: few; D gene: TRBD2; CDR3 DNA: TGTGCCAGCTCATCTTCGGCCGGGACTAGCGTCACAGATACGCAGTATTTT; CDR3 protein: CASSSSAGTSVTDTQYF
V gene: TRBV10-2; J gene: TRBJ1-3; clone size: -; D gene: TRBD1; CDR3 DNA: TGCGCCAGCAGTCGGGACAGTTTAATCGGAAACACCATATATTTT; CDR3 protein: CASSRDSLIGNTIYF
V gene: TRBV18; J gene: TRBJ2-7; clone size: -; D gene: TRBD1; CDR3 DNA: TGTGCCAGCTCACTAGACAGGGCCTACGAGCAGTACTTC; CDR3 protein: CASSLDRAYEQYF
V gene: TRBV9; J gene: TRBJ2-5; clone size: medium-sized; D gene: TRBD2; CDR3 DNA: TGTGCCAGCAGCCTCTCGGGGGGTGGCCAAGAGACCCAGTACTTC; CDR3 protein: CASSLSGGGQETQYF
V gene: TRBV10-1; J gene: TRBJ2-3; clone size: -; D gene: -; CDR3 DNA: TGCGCCAGCAGTGGAATGGATACGCAGTATTTT; CDR3 protein: CASSGMDTQYF
V gene: TRBV11-3; J gene: TRBJ2-3; clone size: -; D gene: TRBD1; CDR3 DNA: TGTGCCAGCAGCTTAACCCCGACAGGGGGGAGCACAGATACGCAGTATTTT; CDR3 protein: CASSLTPTGGSTDTQYF
V gene: TRBV11-3; J gene: TRBJ1-4; clone size: few; D gene: -; CDR3 DNA: TGTGCCAGCAGCTTAGGAAACCGGGCGTCCGGGAAACTGTTTTTT; CDR3 protein: CASSLGNRASGKLFF
V gene: TRBV11-3; J gene: TRBJ2-1; clone size: medium-sized; D gene: TRBD2; CDR3 DNA: TGTGCCAGCAGCTTAGAGGGGACTAGTATAGATGAGCAGTTCTTC; CDR3 protein: CASSLEGTSIDEQFF
V gene: TRBV10-2; J gene: TRBJ1-1; clone size: -; D gene: TRBD1; CDR3 DNA: TGCGCCAGCAGAGGGACAGGGGGCCGAAACACTGAAGCTTTCTTT; CDR3 protein: CASRGTGGRNTEAFF
V gene: TRBV29-1; J gene: TRBJ2-5; clone size: -; D gene: TRBD2; CDR3 DNA: TGCAGCGTTGGGGAGCGGGGGGTATTTCGAGAGACCCAGTACTTC; CDR3 protein: CSVGERGVFRETQYF
V gene: TRBV19; J gene: TRBJ2-1; clone size: -; D gene: -; CDR3 DNA: TGTGCCAGTAGTTTGGCCTTAGGCGGGGCGGGCAATGAGCAGTTCTTC; CDR3 protein: CASSLALGGAGNEQFF
V gene: TRBV5-1; J gene: TRBJ1-4; clone size: -; D gene: -; CDR3 DNA: TGCGCCAGCAGCTTGGTCGAGAAGAGTCACGGACTGTTTTTT; CDR3 protein: CASSLVEKSHGLFF
V gene: TRBV19; J gene: TRBJ2-4; clone size: once; D gene: -; CDR3 DNA: TGTGCCAGTAGTGTCCAGGGATCTATAGGAAACATTCAGTACTTC; CDR3 protein: CASSVQGSIGNIQYF
V gene: TRBV18; J gene: TRBJ1-5; clone size: few; D gene: -; CDR3 DNA: TGTGCCAGCTCACCTTTGGGAGGGGTTGAGCCCCAGCATTTT; CDR3 protein: CASSPLGGVEPQHF
V gene: TRBV5-8; J gene: TRBJ2-5; clone size: few; D gene: -; CDR3 DNA: TGTGCCAGCAGCCAAGGACATCAAGAGACCCAGTACTTC; CDR3 protein: CASSQGHQETQYF
V gene: TRBV11-3; J gene: TRBJ1-5; clone size: -; D gene: -; CDR3 DNA: TGTGCCAGCAGCTTAAACCTGGGCGATCAGCCCCAGCATTTT; CDR3 protein: CASSLNLGDQPQHF
V gene: TRBV2; J gene: TRBJ2-3; clone size: -; D gene: -; CDR3 DNA: TGTGCCACCATCGGCGGGGTTCGCACAGATACGCAGTATTTT; CDR3 protein: CATIGGVRTDTQYF
V gene: TRBV9; J gene: TRBJ1-3; clone size: -; D gene: -; CDR3 DNA: TGTGCCAGCAGCGTAGGTGGGAGCGCTGGAAACACCATATATTTT; CDR3 protein: CASSVGGSAGNTIYF
V gene: TRBV18; J gene: TRBJ1-3; clone size: few; D gene: TRBD1; CDR3 DNA: TGTGCCAGCTCACCAGGGACAGACTCTGGAAACACCATATATTTT; CDR3 protein: CASSPGTDSGNTIYF
V gene: TRBV18; J gene: TRBJ2-1; clone size: few; D gene: TRBD1; CDR3 DNA: TGTGCCAGCTCACCCCGGACAGGGGCGGATGAGCAGTTCTTC; CDR3 protein: CASSPRTGADEQFF
V gene: TRBV11-3; J gene: TRBJ2-1; clone size: -; D gene: TRBD2; CDR3 DNA: TGTGCCAGCAGCTTCTTTCGGGGGGAGGCCTACAATGAGCAGTTCTTC; CDR3 protein: CASSFFRGEAYNEQFF
V gene: TRBV11-3; J gene: TRBJ2-3; clone size: few; D gene: -; CDR3 DNA: TGTGCCAGCAGCTGGGCACTAGGTGGGGGCACAGATACGCAGTATTTT; CDR3 protein: CASSWALGGGTDTQYF
V gene: TRBV19; J gene: TRBJ2-2; clone size: -; D gene: -; CDR3 DNA: TGTGCCAGTAGTTCCCAACCGGGACTTATCACCGGGGAGCTGTTTTTT; CDR3 protein: CASSSQPGLITGELFF
V gene: TRBV9; J gene: TRBJ1-6; clone size: -; D gene: -; CDR3 DNA: TGTGCCGGCCGAGGATATAATTCACCCCTCCACTTT; CDR3 protein: CAGRGYNSPLHF
V gene: TRBV19; J gene: TRBJ1-5; clone size: -; D gene: -; CDR3 DNA: TGTGCCACTAGAAACCGGGGGCCCCAGCATTTT; CDR3 protein: CATRNRGPQHF
V gene: TRBV30; J gene: TRBJ1-4; clone size: few; D gene: -; CDR3 DNA: TGTGCCTGGAGCCCCGGGTGGGCCCGTCAGCTGTTTTTT; CDR3 protein: CAWSPGWARQLFF
V gene: TRBV11-3; J gene: TRBJ2-1; clone size: -; D gene: -; CDR3 DNA: TGTGCCAGCAGCTTAGTCATCGGAAGCTCCTACAATGAGCAGTTCTTC; CDR3 protein: CASSLVIGSSYNEQFF